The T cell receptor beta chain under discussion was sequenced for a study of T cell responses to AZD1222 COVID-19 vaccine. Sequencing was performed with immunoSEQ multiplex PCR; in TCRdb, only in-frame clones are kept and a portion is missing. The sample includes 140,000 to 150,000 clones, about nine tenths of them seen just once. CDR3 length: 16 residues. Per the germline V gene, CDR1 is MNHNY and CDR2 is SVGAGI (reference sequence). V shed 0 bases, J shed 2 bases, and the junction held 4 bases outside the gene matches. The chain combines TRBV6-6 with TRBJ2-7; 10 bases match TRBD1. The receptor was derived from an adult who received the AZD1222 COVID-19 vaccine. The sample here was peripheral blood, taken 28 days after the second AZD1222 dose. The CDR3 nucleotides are TGTGCCAGCAGTTACTCGGACAGGGGGGATGCCTACGAGCAGTACTTC. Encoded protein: CASSYSDRGDAYEQYF.